The rows below give T cell receptor beta chains drawn from one sample of a study of regulatory T cells in long-lasting Graves disease. TCRdb called the multiplex PCR reads again in MiXCR, with one record for every CDR3 protein. The table records fewer than 400,000 distinct CDR3 sequences, 18% of them present only once. The source material was peripheral blood mononuclear cells (PBMCs), sampled at new diagnosis, from a patient treated with antithyroid drugs. The receptors stem from a female donor with Graves disease. Each CDR3 is given with its conserved first and last residue. The D gene is left open where the match is weak. Only part of the rows carry a size: once, few, many, or a class if the clone is expanded.

v_call	j_call	d_call	cdr3_length	clone_size	cdr3_nt	cdr3_aa
TRBV2	TRBJ2-7	TRBD1	14	NA	TGTGCCAGCAGTGCGACAGGGCACAGCGTCGAGCAGTACTTC	CASSATGHSVEQYF
TRBV6-9	TRBJ1-3	NA	15	NA	TGTGCCAGCAGTTACTCTGCTCTATCTGGAAACACCATATATTTT	CASSYSALSGNTIYF
TRBV19	TRBJ1-5	NA	12	many	TGTGCCAGTAGTATAGAGAGCATCCCTAAGCATTTT	CASSIESIPKHF
TRBV5-1	TRBJ2-5	TRBD1	16	NA	TGCGCCAGCAGCTTGGAGGGACAGGGCCACGGGGAGACCCAGTACTTC	CASSLEGQGHGETQYF
TRBV7-9	TRBJ2-7	NA	15	few	TGTGCCAGCAGCTTTACCGGGACACTAGACTACGAGCAGTACTTC	CASSFTGTLDYEQYF
TRBV11-2	TRBJ2-1	NA	16	many	TGTGCCAGCAGACCGTCTCTCGGGGCGGACCACAATGAGCAGTTCTTC	CASRPSLGADHNEQFF
TRBV7-9	TRBJ2-2	TRBD1	14	many	TGTGCCAGCAGCCCGACAGGGTCCACCGGGGAGCTGTTTTTT	CASSPTGSTGELFF
TRBV19	TRBJ2-1	NA	14	many	TGTGAGGGAGGGGGCGACAGGCGCCACAATGAGCAGTTCTTC	CEGGGDRRHNEQFF
TRBV12-3/TRBV12-4	TRBJ2-5	NA	14	many	TGTGCCAGCAGTTTCGCCGGGGTCCAAGAGACCCAGTACTTC	CASSFAGVQETQYF
TRBV6-1	TRBJ2-3	TRBD2	18	NA	TGTGCCAGCGGCAACCCGCGACTAGCGGGGGTCGGCCCGGATACGCAGTATTTT	CASGNPRLAGVGPDTQYF
TRBV27	TRBJ2-3	NA	13	many	TGTGCCAGCAGTTCCATCTCCACAGATACGCAGTATTTT	CASSSISTDTQYF
TRBV27	TRBJ2-4	TRBD1	16	few	TGTGCCAGCAGTTACCAGGGGGTTTATGGGAAAAACATTCAGTACTTC	CASSYQGVYGKNIQYF
TRBV5-1	TRBJ2-2	NA	13	few	TGCGCCAGCAGCTTGGTACTCAACGGGGAGCTGTTTTTT	CASSLVLNGELFF
TRBV27	TRBJ2-1	NA	15	many	TGTGCCAGCCGCCAAGGGGGCGGGGGGTACAATGAGCAGTTCTTC	CASRQGGGGYNEQFF
TRBV7-6	TRBJ2-1	NA	14	few	TGTGCCAGCAGCCGAGGGGGGGACTCAGGGGAGCAGTTCTTC	CASSRGGDSGEQFF
TRBV27	TRBJ1-5	NA	16	many	TGTGCCAGCAGACAACAGGGTGAAATCAGCAATCAGCCCCAGCATTTT	CASRQQGEISNQPQHF
TRBV3-1	TRBJ2-7	NA	16	many	TGTGCCAGCAGCCAAGGCTCTGGGTCGCTAGCCCACGAGCAGTACTTC	CASSQGSGSLAHEQYF
TRBV24-1	TRBJ1-2	TRBD1	13	many	TGTGCCACCAGTGAACAGGGGAACTATGGCTACACCTTC	CATSEQGNYGYTF
TRBV7-8	TRBJ1-4	NA	14	few	TGTGCCAGCAGCCTGTCCCGAGGGGGGGAAAAACTGTTTTTT	CASSLSRGGEKLFF
TRBV3-1	TRBJ2-5	NA	15	many	TGTGCCAGCAGCCAAGAATATCGGGACCAAGAGACCCAGTACTTC	CASSQEYRDQETQYF
TRBV7-2	TRBJ2-5	TRBD2	14	many	TGTGCCAGCAGCTTGCTAGCGGTGCAGGAGACCCAGTACTTC	CASSLLAVQETQYF
TRBV14	TRBJ1-2	NA	15	NA	TGTGCCAGCAGCCAGCAGGACCCCAGGCTGGGGGGCTACACCTTC	CASSQQDPRLGGYTF
TRBV20-1	TRBJ1-5	TRBD1	17	many	TGCAGTGCTAGTCGGGGTACCGGGACAGGGGCCGATCAGCCCCAGCATTTT	CSASRGTGTGADQPQHF
TRBV24-1	TRBJ2-7	TRBD1	14	many	TGTGCCACCATTCAGGGGGACAGGGCTTGCGAGCAGTACTTC	CATIQGDRACEQYF
TRBV5-1	TRBJ2-2	TRBD2	16	many	TGCGCCAGCAGCTTGGTACTGGCGGGAGTATCCGGGGAGCTGTTTTTT	CASSLVLAGVSGELFF
TRBV9	TRBJ1-4	NA	17	NA	TGTGCCAGCAGCGCGTCGGGTAACCTTGCAACTAATGAAAAACTGTTTTTT	CASSASGNLATNEKLFF
TRBV19	TRBJ2-7	TRBD2	15	many	TGTGCCAGTTCCAGAGCGGGAGGGCCTTCCTACGAGCAGTACTTC	CASSRAGGPSYEQYF
TRBV24-1	TRBJ2-3	NA	15	many	TGTGCCACCAGTGATTTAGTGAACAGCGTCTATACGCAGTATTTT	CATSDLVNSVYTQYF
TRBV27	TRBJ2-2	TRBD2	15	few	TGTGCCAGCAGTTTCCAGCGGGAGAACACCGGGGAGCTGTTTTTT	CASSFQRENTGELFF
TRBV2	TRBJ1-1	NA	17	NA	TGTGCCAGCAGTGGGGGGAGGGTCGCTAGCTGGAACACTGAAGCTTTCTTT	CASSGGRVASWNTEAFF
TRBV20-1	TRBJ2-3	NA	16	many	TGCAGTGCTAGAGATCGAGCGAGGGTGGGCACAGATACGCAGTATTTT	CSARDRARVGTDTQYF
TRBV28	TRBJ2-2	NA	14	many	TGTGCCAGCAGTTTCATTATTCCGACCGGGGAGCTGTTTTTT	CASSFIIPTGELFF
TRBV20-1	TRBJ2-3	TRBD2	15	NA	TGCAGTGCTAGAGATAGTCTAGCGGGCACAGATACGCAGTATTTT	CSARDSLAGTDTQYF
TRBV4-1	TRBJ1-6	NA	14	many	TGCGCCAGCAGCCCACAACCGAGGGTTTCACCCCTCCACTTT	CASSPQPRVSPLHF
TRBV7-9	TRBJ2-7	NA	13	few	TGTGCCAGCAGCCCACAAAACCCCCAGGGACCGTACTTC	CASSPQNPQGPYF
TRBV2	TRBJ2-7	NA	13	many	TGTGCCAGCAGGTATCAGGGGGGCGACGAGCAGTACTTC	CASRYQGGDEQYF
TRBV4-2	TRBJ1-1	NA	16	many	TGTGCCAGCAGCCAAGCGGGGAAAGGGGTCAACACTGAAGCTTTCTTT	CASSQAGKGVNTEAFF
TRBV5-1	TRBJ1-4	TRBD1	16	many	TGCGCCAGCAGACAGGGGGACTTCCTGACTAATGAAAAACTGTTTTTT	CASRQGDFLTNEKLFF
TRBV12-3/TRBV12-4	TRBJ2-5	TRBD2	16	NA	TGTGCCAGCAGTCACACTAGCGGAAGGGCCGTTGAGACCCAGTACTTC	CASSHTSGRAVETQYF
TRBV12-3/TRBV12-4	TRBJ2-1	NA	14	NA	TGTGCCAGCAAATTTCGGACAATCTACAATGAGCAGTTCTTC	CASKFRTIYNEQFF
TRBV19	TRBJ1-1	NA	15	many	TGTGCCAGTAGTATAGCGGGCAGGGCCGCCACTGAAGCTTTCTTT	CASSIAGRAATEAFF
TRBV18	TRBJ1-5	TRBD1	16	few	TGTGCCAGCTCACCTCAGGACAGGGGTCGGGATCGGCCCCAGCATTTT	CASSPQDRGRDRPQHF
TRBV6-2/TRBV6-3	TRBJ2-4	TRBD2	17	many	TGTGCCAGCAGTCCCCTACCGGGCGGGAGTAGTAAGGACATTCAGTACTTC	CASSPLPGGSSKDIQYF
TRBV28	TRBJ2-3	TRBD2	18	many	TGTGCCAGCAGTTTCCCCCGACTAGCGGGAGGACACACAGATACGCAGTATTTT	CASSFPRLAGGHTDTQYF
TRBV18	TRBJ1-1	TRBD1	14	many	TGTGCCAGTTCAACCGGGACAGGGGAAACTGAAGCTTTCTTT	CASSTGTGETEAFF
TRBV7-9	TRBJ1-2	NA	14	few	TGTGCCAGCAGCTCCAACCGGGACACAGGGGGCTACACCTTC	CASSSNRDTGGYTF
TRBV12-3/TRBV12-4	TRBJ1-2	NA	11	many	TGTGCCAGCAGTACAGGATACGGCTACACCTTC	CASSTGYGYTF
TRBV20-1	TRBJ2-5	TRBD1	15	many	TGCAGTGCTAGAGAGTCAGGGGGTCGAGGGGAGACCCAGTACTTC	CSARESGGRGETQYF
TRBV12-3/TRBV12-4	TRBJ1-5	NA	14	many	TGTGCCAGCAGCCACAGGTTTAGGAATCAGCCCCAGCATTTT	CASSHRFRNQPQHF
TRBV4-1	TRBJ2-7	NA	14	few	TGCGCCAGCAGCCAAGCAGGAGTCTCCTACGAGCAGTACTTC	CASSQAGVSYEQYF
TRBV6-1	TRBJ2-3	NA	14	many	TGTGCCAGCAGTGAGGCTAACAGAGGCGATACGCAGTATTTT	CASSEANRGDTQYF
TRBV7-9	TRBJ2-6	NA	14	many	TGTGCCAGCACCGCGATGGTTGGGGCCAACGTCCTGACTTTC	CASTAMVGANVLTF
TRBV5-6	TRBJ2-3	NA	13	many	TGTGCCAGCAATGGCCGAGTGACAGATACGCAGTATTTT	CASNGRVTDTQYF
TRBV28	TRBJ2-7	TRBD1	13	NA	TGTGCCAGCGGACAGGGGGCTATGGACGAGCAGTACTTC	CASGQGAMDEQYF
TRBV11-2	TRBJ1-2	TRBD1	15	many	TGTGCCAGCAGCGCTCGATGGACAGGGGTTCATGGCTACACCTTC	CASSARWTGVHGYTF
TRBV12-3/TRBV12-4	TRBJ2-2	TRBD2	16	many	TGTGCCAGCAGACCCGCTAGCGGGAGGAGGCCCGGGGAGCTGTTTTTT	CASRPASGRRPGELFF
TRBV28	TRBJ1-2	NA	14	many	TGTGCCAGCAGTTTACGGGCGTCCAGGGATGGCTACACCTTC	CASSLRASRDGYTF
TRBV27	TRBJ1-2	NA	13	many	TGTGCCAGCAGTCGTCCCGGGATGGAAGGCTACACCTTC	CASSRPGMEGYTF
TRBV20-1	TRBJ2-7	NA	11	NA	TGCAGTGCTGGTAGCGGCTACGAGCAGTACTTC	CSAGSGYEQYF
TRBV28	TRBJ2-1	TRBD2	16	many	TGTGCCAGCAGTGGGGTTGCGGGAGGGCCTTACAATGAGCAGTTCTTC	CASSGVAGGPYNEQFF